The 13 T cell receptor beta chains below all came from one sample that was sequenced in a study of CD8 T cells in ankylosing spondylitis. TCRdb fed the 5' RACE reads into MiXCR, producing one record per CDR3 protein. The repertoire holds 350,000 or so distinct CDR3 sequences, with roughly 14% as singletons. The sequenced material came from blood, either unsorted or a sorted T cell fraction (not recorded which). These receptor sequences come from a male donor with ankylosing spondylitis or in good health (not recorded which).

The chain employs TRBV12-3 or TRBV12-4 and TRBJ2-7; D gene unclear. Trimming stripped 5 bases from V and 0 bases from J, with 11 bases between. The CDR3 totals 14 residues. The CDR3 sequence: CASSPPGSSYEQYF. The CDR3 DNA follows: TGTGCCAGCAGTCCTCCGGGTTCCTCCTACGAGCAGTACTTC.

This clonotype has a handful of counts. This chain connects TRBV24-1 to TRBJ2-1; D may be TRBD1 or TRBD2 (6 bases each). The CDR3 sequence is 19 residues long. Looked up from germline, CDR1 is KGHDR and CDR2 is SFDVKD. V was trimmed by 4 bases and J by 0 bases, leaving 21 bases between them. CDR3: CATSESPGQGGSSYNEQFF. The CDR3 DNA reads TGTGCCACCAGTGAGTCTCCGGGACAAGGAGGGAGCTCCTACAATGAGCAGTTCTTC.

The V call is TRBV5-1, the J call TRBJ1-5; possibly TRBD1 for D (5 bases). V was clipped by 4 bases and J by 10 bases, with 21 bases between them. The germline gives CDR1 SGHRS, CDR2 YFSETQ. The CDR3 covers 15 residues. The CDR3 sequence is CASSLFRTPPDPQHF. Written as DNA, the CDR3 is TGCGCCAGCAGCCTGTTTCGGACACCTCCCGATCCCCAGCATTTT.

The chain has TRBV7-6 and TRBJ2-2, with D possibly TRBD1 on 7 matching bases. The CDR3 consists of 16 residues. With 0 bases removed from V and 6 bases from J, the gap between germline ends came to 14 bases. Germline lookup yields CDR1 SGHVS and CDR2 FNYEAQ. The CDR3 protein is CASSLAQGGAAGELFF. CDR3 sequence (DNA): TGTGCCAGCAGCTTAGCTCAGGGGGGTGCGGCCGGGGAGCTGTTTTTT.

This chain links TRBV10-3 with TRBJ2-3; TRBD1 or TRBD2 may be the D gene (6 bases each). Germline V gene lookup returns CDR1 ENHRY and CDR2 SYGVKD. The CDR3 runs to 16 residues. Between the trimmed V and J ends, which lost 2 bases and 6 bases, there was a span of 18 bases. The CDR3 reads CAISERDGGPGDTQYF. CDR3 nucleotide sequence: TGTGCCATCAGTGAGCGTGACGGGGGCCCCGGTGATACGCAGTATTTT.

The CDR3 sequence is CASSVAGQGGYEQYF. The DNA of the CDR3 is TGTGCCAGCAGCGTAGCGGGACAGGGTGGTTACGAGCAGTACTTC. This chain connects TRBV9 to TRBJ2-7; 9 nucleotides align to TRBD1. The V gene's germline CDR1 is SGDLS and CDR2 YYNGEE. J lost 4 bases, V lost 0 bases, and 5 bases had no gene match. CDR3 length equals 15 residues.

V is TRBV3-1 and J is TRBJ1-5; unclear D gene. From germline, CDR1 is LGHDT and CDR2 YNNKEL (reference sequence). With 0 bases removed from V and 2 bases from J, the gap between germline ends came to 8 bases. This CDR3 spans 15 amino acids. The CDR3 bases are TGTGCCAGCAGCCAAGATCCCGGGGGCAATCAGCCCCAGCATTTT. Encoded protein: CASSQDPGGNQPQHF.

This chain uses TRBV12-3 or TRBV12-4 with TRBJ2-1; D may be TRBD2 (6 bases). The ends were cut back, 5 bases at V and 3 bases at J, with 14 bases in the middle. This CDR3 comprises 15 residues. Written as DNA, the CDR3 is TGTGCCAGCAGTCCAATCGCGGGGAACTACAATGAGCAGTTCTTC. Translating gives CASSPIAGNYNEQFF.

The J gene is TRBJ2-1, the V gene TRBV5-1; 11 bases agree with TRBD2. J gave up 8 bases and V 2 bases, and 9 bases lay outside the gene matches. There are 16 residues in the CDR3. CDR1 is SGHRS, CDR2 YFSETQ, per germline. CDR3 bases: TGCGCCAGCAGCTTCCCCACTAGCGGGAGTGTCGATGAGCAGTTCTTC. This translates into CASSFPTSGSVDEQFF.

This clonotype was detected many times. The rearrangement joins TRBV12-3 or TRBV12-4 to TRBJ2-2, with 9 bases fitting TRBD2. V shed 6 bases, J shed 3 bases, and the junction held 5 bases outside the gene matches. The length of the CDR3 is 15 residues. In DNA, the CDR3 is TGTGCCAGCAGCCCGCTAGCGGGGTACACCGGGGAGCTGTTTTTT. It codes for CASSPLAGYTGELFF.

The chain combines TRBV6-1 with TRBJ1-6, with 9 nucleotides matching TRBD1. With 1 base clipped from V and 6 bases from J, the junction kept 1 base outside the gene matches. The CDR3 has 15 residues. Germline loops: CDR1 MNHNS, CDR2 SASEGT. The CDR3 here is CASSEVGQGNSPLHF. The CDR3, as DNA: TGTGCCAGCAGTGAAGTGGGACAGGGTAATTCACCCCTCCACTTT.

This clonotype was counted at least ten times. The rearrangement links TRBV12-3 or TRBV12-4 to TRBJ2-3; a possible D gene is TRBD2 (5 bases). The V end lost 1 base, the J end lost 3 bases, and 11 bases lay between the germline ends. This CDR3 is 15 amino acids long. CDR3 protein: CASSLGGRGTDTQYF. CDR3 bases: TGTGCCAGCAGTTTAGGAGGGCGAGGGACAGATACGCAGTATTTT.

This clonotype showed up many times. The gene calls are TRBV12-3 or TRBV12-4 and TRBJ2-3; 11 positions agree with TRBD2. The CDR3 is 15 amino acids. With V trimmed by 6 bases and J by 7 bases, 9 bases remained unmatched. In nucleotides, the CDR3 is TGTGCCAGCAGGCTTAGCGGGGGGGTTTCAAATACGCAGTATTTT. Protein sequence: CASRLSGGVSNTQYF.